This T cell receptor beta chain was recorded in a study of response to subunit inactivated influenza vaccine. TCRdb reprocessed the RT-PCR reads via MiXCR and lists one record per CDR3 protein. The data hold around 470,000 distinct CDR3 sequences, with under 8.5% observed a single time. This clonotype was seen a handful of times. From germline, CDR1 is DFQATT and CDR2 SNEGSKA (reference sequence). CDR3 length: 12 amino acids. The ends were cut back, 1 base at V and 9 bases at J, with 10 bases in the middle. The sequencing used PBMCs from blood, collected less than 30 months after vaccination. V gene TRBV20-1 combines with J gene TRBJ1-5; TRBD1 might be the D (5 bases). The origin of this receptor is a man between 50 and 75 years old who received an inactivated influenza vaccine. The CDR3 coding sequence is TGCAGTGCTAGAGGGGGGAAGCGGCCCCAGCATTTT. This codes for CSARGGKRPQHF.